Listed here are 19 T cell receptor beta chains from one sample, sequenced in a study of cytomegalovirus exposure and HLA in healthy donors. The primer mix had 60 Vbeta and 13 Jbeta primers. The data were produced by immunoSEQ multiplex PCR, yet TCRdb's version contains in-frame clones alone and is incomplete. The table shows 95,000 to 150,000 clones, with around 80% occurring only once. Specimen: PBMCs. These receptors came from a man aged 45-65 years in good health and CMV-seronegative.

The chain carries TRBV4-3 and TRBJ2-2; no clear D. The CDR3 has 12 residues. CDR1 and CDR2 (germline): LGHNA, YSLEER. Trimming stripped 2 bases from V and 7 bases from J, with 5 bases between. CDR3 sequence reads: CASSQFIGELFF. The CDR3 nucleotides are TGCGCCAGCAGCCAATTCATCGGGGAGCTGTTTTTT.

The genes are TRBV30 and TRBJ2-5; D is undetermined. The J call may be in error: the DNA end matches TRBJ2-7 better. CDR3 length equals 13 residues. Germline CDR1 and CDR2: GTSNPN and SVGIG (reference sequence). CDR3: CAWRKQSSYEQYF. In DNA, the CDR3 is TGTGCCTGGAGAAAACAGTCCTCCTACGAGCAGTACTTC.

The J gene is TRBJ1-2, the V gene TRBV6-5; D ambiguous. CDR3 length: 13 residues. Trimming cost V 4 bases and J 7 bases, with 13 bases left between them. CDR1 MNHEY and CDR2 SVGAGI come from the germline V gene. The CDR3 DNA reads TGTGCCAGCAGTTTTGCGGGCAAGGGTGGCTACACCTTC. It yields the protein CASSFAGKGGYTF.

This chain links TRBV6-5 with TRBJ2-2, with D possibly matching TRBD1 (6 bases). The CDR3 contains 15 residues. The germline V and J ends were trimmed by 2 bases and 2 bases, with 9 bases remaining between them. The V gene's germline CDR1 is MNHEY and CDR2 SVGAGI. The CDR3 nucleotides are TGTGCCAGCAGTTACACAGGGTTAAACACCGGGGAGCTGTTTTTT. This gives the protein CASSYTGLNTGELFF.

Only a few counts were recorded for this clone. This chain links TRBV5-1 with TRBJ2-1; TRBD1 matches at 10 bases. V lost 4 bases to trimming and J lost 4 bases; unmatched junction nucleotides: 8. Germline V gives CDR1 SGHRS, CDR2 YFSETQ. The CDR3 totals 16 residues. The CDR3: CASSLTGDRGYNEQFF. The CDR3 nucleotides read TGCGCCAGCAGCCTAACGGGGGACAGGGGTTACAATGAGCAGTTCTTC.

V usage is TRBV5-6 and J usage is TRBJ1-5; the D gene is possibly TRBD1 (6 bases). The germline V gene has CDR1 SGHDT and CDR2 YYEEEE. This CDR3 comprises 13 residues. The V gene lost 4 bases and the J gene lost 5 bases, with 10 bases spanning the gap. CDR3 nucleotide sequence: TGTGCCAGCAGCCGAGGGGGGGATCAGCCCCAGCATTTT. Amino acid sequence: CASSRGGDQPQHF.

The chain has TRBV6-5 and TRBJ2-2, with a possible D match to TRBD2 (5 bases). Looked up from germline, CDR1 is MNHEY and CDR2 is SVGAGI. This CDR3 region has 15 residues. Trimming cost V 4 bases and J 8 bases, with 17 bases left between them. As DNA, the CDR3 is TGTGCCAGCAGTTCGACGACCGGGGTACAGGGGGAGCTGTTTTTT. Translation: CASSSTTGVQGELFF.

V usage is TRBV7-6 and J usage is TRBJ2-3, with D perhaps TRBD2 (6 bases). This CDR3 is 14 amino acids long. V was clipped by 1 base and J by 2 bases, with 7 bases between them. Germline values: CDR1 SGHVS, CDR2 FNYEAQ. This CDR3 reads CASSLGTITDTQYF. The CDR3 bases are TGTGCCAGCAGCTTAGGGACTATCACAGATACGCAGTATTTT.

A single count supports this clone. V usage is TRBV7-9 and J usage is TRBJ2-5; possible D gene TRBD1, 6 bases. The germline gives CDR1 SEHNR, CDR2 FQNEAQ (reference sequence). The CDR3 has 17 amino acids. V was trimmed by 2 bases and J by 5 bases, leaving 21 bases between them. The CDR3 spells CASSLPEDSPLRETQYF. CDR3 sequence (DNA): TGTGCCAGCAGCTTACCCGAGGACAGCCCCTTGAGGGAGACCCAGTACTTC.

A single count supports this clone. This chain uses TRBV10-3 with TRBJ1-5; unclear D gene. This CDR3 has 13 residues. With 4 bases removed from V and 5 bases from J, the gap between germline ends came to 9 bases. CDR1 is ENHRY, CDR2 SYGVKD, per germline. This CDR3 reads CAISGSSDQPQHF. The DNA for the CDR3 is TGTGCCATCAGTGGGTCATCTGATCAGCCCCAGCATTTT.

This clone was counted a few times. The chain recombines TRBV25-1 with TRBJ1-1, with D perhaps matching TRBD1 (6 bases). From germline, CDR1 is MGHDK and CDR2 SYGVNS. This CDR3 comprises 16 residues. With 1 base removed from V and 4 bases from J, the gap between germline ends came to 16 bases. The CDR3 sequence: CASSEWGGGSGTEAFF. CDR3 nucleotide sequence: TGTGCCAGCAGTGAATGGGGCGGGGGCAGTGGCACTGAAGCTTTCTTT.

The chain joins TRBV28 to TRBJ2-5; 11 positions match TRBD1. From germline, CDR1 is MDHEN and CDR2 SYDVKM. The CDR3 contains 16 residues. Unmatched junction bases numbered 9, after V lost 5 bases and J lost 4 bases. CDR3 sequence reads: CASSVPGQGGLETQYF. The DNA for the CDR3 is TGTGCCAGCAGTGTACCGGGACAGGGGGGATTAGAGACCCAGTACTTC.

This chain connects TRBV27 to TRBJ2-2, with 8 bases lining up with TRBD2. Germline CDR1 is MNHEY and CDR2 is SMNVEV (reference sequence). The ends lost 0 bases at V and 1 base at J; junction bases unmatched: 1. The CDR3 consists of 16 residues. CDR3 coding DNA: TGTGCCAGCAGTTTATCGGCGGGGGGGAACACCGGGGAGCTGTTTTTT. As protein: CASSLSAGGNTGELFF.

The rearrangement joins TRBV9 to TRBJ2-1; the D gene is possibly TRBD2 (7 bases). Germline V gene sequence: CDR1 SGDLS, CDR2 YYNGEE. With 0 bases removed from V and 4 bases from J, the gap between germline ends came to 17 bases. The CDR3 has 17 residues. In nucleotides, the CDR3 is TGTGCCAGCAGCGTAGGAGTGGGAAGCGGGACATACAATGAGCAGTTCTTC. This encodes CASSVGVGSGTYNEQFF.

The genes are TRBV2 and TRBJ1-4; 8 nucleotides line up with TRBD1. The CDR3 runs 16 residues. From germline, CDR1 is SNHLY and CDR2 FYNNEI. With 7 bases clipped from V and 3 bases from J, the junction kept 10 bases outside the gene matches. CDR3: CASIPPPGQANEKLFF. The CDR3 nucleotides are TGTGCCAGCATCCCACCTCCGGGACAGGCTAATGAAAAACTGTTTTTT.

This clone was counted only a few times. This sequence joins TRBV2 and TRBJ2-3, with D possibly TRBD1 on 6 matching bases. Trimming removed 7 bases at V and 4 bases at J, with 24 bases between. The CDR3 covers 17 residues. CDR1 is SNHLY, CDR2 FYNNEI, per germline. CDR3 in amino acids: CASTQNRVLTGSDTQYF. The CDR3, as DNA: TGTGCCAGCACGCAAAATCGGGTTCTTACAGGGTCAGATACGCAGTATTTT.

The V call is TRBV7-9, the J call TRBJ1-4; 8 bases agree with TRBD1. Germline values: CDR1 SEHNR, CDR2 FQNEAQ (reference sequence). The CDR3 has 16 amino acids. V gave up 7 bases and J gave up 0 bases; unmatched junction bases: 7. CDR3 nucleotide sequence: TGTGCCAGCATCAACAGGGGGGAAGCAACTAATGAAAAACTGTTTTTT. This translates into CASINRGEATNEKLFF. Together with reference TRBV7-9 and TRBJ1-4, the CDR3 gives the full variable domain: DTGVSQNPRHKITKRGQNVTFRCDPISEHNRLYWYRQTLGQGPEFLTYFQNEAQLEKSRLLSDRFSAERPKGSFSTLEIQRTEQGDSAMYLCASINRGEATNEKLFFGSGTQLSVL.

The sample holds a few counts of this clone. The chain links TRBV6-4 to TRBJ2-2; 9 nucleotides agree with TRBD2. The CDR3 runs to 14 residues. Trimming took 9 bases from V and 5 from J; bases not matched to a gene: 7. Germline V lookup: CDR1 MRHNA, CDR2 SNTAGT. The CDR3 sequence: CASSGSQTTGELFF. The DNA of the CDR3 is TGTGCCAGTAGCGGGAGTCAAACGACCGGGGAGCTGTTTTTT.

This chain joins TRBV6-1 and TRBJ2-2, with 7 nucleotides matching TRBD1. The germline V gene encodes CDR1 MNHNS and CDR2 SASEGT. The CDR3 runs to 14 residues. J was trimmed by 5 bases and V by 7 bases; bases with no gene match: 7. CDR3 protein: CASNWSDRTGELFF. The DNA for the CDR3 is TGTGCCAGCAATTGGTCGGACAGGACCGGGGAGCTGTTTTTT.